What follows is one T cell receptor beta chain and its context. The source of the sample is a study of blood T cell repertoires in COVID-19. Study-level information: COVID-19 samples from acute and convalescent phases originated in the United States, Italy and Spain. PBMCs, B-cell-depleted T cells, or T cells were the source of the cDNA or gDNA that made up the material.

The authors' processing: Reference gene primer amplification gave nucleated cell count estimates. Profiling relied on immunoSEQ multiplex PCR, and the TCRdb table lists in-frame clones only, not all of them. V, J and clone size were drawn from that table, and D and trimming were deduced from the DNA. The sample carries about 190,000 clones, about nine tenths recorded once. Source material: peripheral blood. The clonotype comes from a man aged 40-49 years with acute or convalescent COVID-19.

CDR3 loop: CASSLSPSTDTQYF. CDR3 bases: TGTGCCAGCAGCTTATCCCCTAGCACAGATACGCAGTATTTT. The chain is built from TRBV7-2 and TRBJ2-3; D gene uncertain. Germline values: CDR1 SGHTA, CDR2 FQGNSA. CDR3 length: 14 amino acids. V was pared by 2 bases and J by 0 bases, with 6 bases between.